This is a list of T cell receptor beta chains from one sample in a study of OX40 agonist ivuxolimab in advanced cancers. Method: immunoSEQ multiplex PCR; TCRdb's copy keeps in-frame clones and lacks some. The profile shows around 40,000 clones, 82% of them singletons. This specimen consisted of CD4+ or CD8+ T cells sorted from blood, obtained in a trial of the OX40 agonist ivuxolimab. All receptors come from an adult with an advanced solid tumor such as melanoma, head and neck, liver or kidney cancer. CDR3s include the opening cysteine and the closing phenylalanine or tryptophan. The D gene is left open where the match is weak.

V,D,J,length,CDR3
TRBV5-8,.,TRBJ2-5,15,CASSSGLGGVETQYF
TRBV5-1,TRBD1,TRBJ1-1,14,CASSFTGDAQEAFF
TRBV7-9,TRBD1,TRBJ2-7,14,CASSPGTGLYEQYF
TRBV27,.,TRBJ1-3,15,CASSFSGFSGNTIYF
TRBV9,.,TRBJ1-6,15,CASSVDSQGNSPLHF
TRBV19,.,TRBJ1-5,14,CASVRGAADQPQHF
TRBV5-1,.,TRBJ2-7,11,CASSLSREQYF
TRBV7-2,.,TRBJ2-4,14,CASSPSPARHIQYF
TRBV10-3,TRBD1,TRBJ1-1,13,CAIRQGAETEAFF
TRBV30,TRBD1,TRBJ1-6,15,CAWSNRGSYNSPLHF
TRBV4-3,TRBD2,TRBJ2-5,16,CASSQRLAGVKETQYF
TRBV5-1,TRBD2,TRBJ2-1,15,CASSLSGVAGDEQFF
TRBV28,.,TRBJ1-3,16,CASSPGGGTTGNTIYF
TRBV7-9,TRBD2,TRBJ2-1,18,CASSSPGLAGLSYNEQFF
TRBV10-3,.,TRBJ2-5,14,CAISDSTWGETQYF
TRBV5-6,TRBD1,TRBJ2-1,18,CASSEWDRAYSSYNEQFF
TRBV18,TRBD1,TRBJ1-1,14,CASSQGQLNTEAFF
TRBV7-2,.,TRBJ1-3,12,CASSFSRNTIYF
TRBV6-5,.,TRBJ2-7,13,CASRRTEPYEQYF
TRBV5-8,TRBD2,TRBJ2-3,17,CASSLVRTSGSTDTQYF
TRBV18,TRBD1,TRBJ1-5,16,CASSPSGTGESQPQHF
TRBV11-2,TRBD2,TRBJ2-1,16,CASSRLSGRANNEQFF
TRBV7-9,.,TRBJ2-1,13,CASSTRGPDEQFF
TRBV6-6,.,TRBJ2-7,16,CASKAGGGQGAHEQYF